Listed below are T cell receptor beta chains from one sample, sequenced in a study of beta chain features in type 1 diabetes. TCRdb's copy holds only in-frame clones and misses some; the assay was immunoSEQ multiplex PCR. Among nearly 250,000 clones listed, over 12% were seen once. The specimen sequenced was naive CD4+ T cells from blood. Receptors were obtained from a middle-aged woman in good health. CDR3s include the opening cysteine and the closing phenylalanine or tryptophan. D genes are given only for firm matches. Rows may omit the clone size; those that give it use once, few, many or a size class.

D	V	size	J	CDR3	DNA
NA	TRBV19	few	TRBJ1-3	CASSIEGARGTGNTIYF	TGTGCCAGTAGTATAGAGGGAGCCCGCGGAACTGGAAACACCATATATTTT
NA	TRBV7-9	few	TRBJ2-3	CASSSPGLFLTDTQYF	TGTGCCAGCAGCTCCCCGGGACTTTTCCTCACAGATACGCAGTATTTT
TRBD1	TRBV6-4	few	TRBJ1-5	CASRGLGQVSQPQHF	TGTGCCAGCAGGGGATTGGGACAGGTGAGTCAGCCCCAGCATTTT
NA	TRBV27	NA	TRBJ2-7	CASSPIANRRVPYEQYF	TGTGCCAGCAGTCCGATAGCAAATCGCAGGGTCCCCTACGAGCAGTACTTC
NA	TRBV5-4	few	TRBJ2-7	CASSSGGPNYEQYF	TGTGCCAGCAGCTCCGGGGGGCCTAACTACGAGCAGTACTTC
NA	TRBV5-1	NA	TRBJ2-6	CASINRGLSGANVLTF	TGCGCCAGCATCAATAGGGGTTTGTCTGGGGCCAACGTCCTGACTTTC
TRBD2	TRBV4-1	NA	TRBJ2-2	CASSQPGLAGGFGELFF	TGCGCCAGCAGCCAGCCGGGACTAGCGGGGGGTTTCGGGGAGCTGTTTTTT
TRBD1	TRBV2	NA	TRBJ2-5	CASRTGVGAPQETQYF	TGTGCCAGCAGAACAGGGGTTGGGGCACCCCAAGAGACCCAGTACTTC
NA	TRBV5-4	NA	TRBJ2-1	CASSLEVNGAREQFF	TGTGCCAGCAGCTTGGAGGTAAATGGGGCTAGGGAGCAGTTCTTC
NA	TRBV4-1	few	TRBJ2-5	CASSPTTIAETQYF	TGCGCCAGCAGCCCTACCACCATAGCCGAGACCCAGTACTTC
TRBD1	TRBV6-4	few	TRBJ1-2	CASSDPKTGNYGYTF	TGTGCCAGCAGTGACCCCAAGACAGGGAACTATGGCTACACCTTC
NA	TRBV5-6	few	TRBJ1-1	CASSSGHRNTEAFF	TGTGCCAGCAGCTCGGGACATCGGAACACTGAAGCTTTCTTT
NA	TRBV7-2	few	TRBJ2-7	CASSFGRDYEQYF	TGTGCCAGCAGCTTCGGCAGGGACTACGAGCAGTACTTC
NA	TRBV12-5	few	TRBJ2-1	CASGLVVTGAYNEQFF	TGTGCTAGTGGTTTGGTAGTGACAGGAGCCTACAATGAGCAGTTCTTC
NA	TRBV5-1	NA	TRBJ2-3	CASSLATSGDTQYF	TGCGCCAGCAGCTTGGCCACCTCAGGAGATACGCAGTATTTT
TRBD1	TRBV29-1	NA	TRBJ2-5	CSIGQGQETQYF	TGCAGCATCGGACAGGGGCAAGAGACCCAGTACTTC
NA	TRBV7-9	NA	TRBJ1-4	CASSLTVRSRTLEKLFF	TGTGCCAGCAGCTTAACGGTGCGATCTCGGACTCTCGAAAAACTGTTTTTT
NA	TRBV6-5	NA	TRBJ1-5	CASSYSKRNQPQHF	TGTGCCAGCAGTTACTCGAAACGGAATCAGCCCCAGCATTTT
NA	TRBV7-2	few	TRBJ1-4	CASSLAPMSEKLFF	TGTGCCAGCAGCTTAGCGCCCATGAGTGAAAAACTGTTTTTT
NA	TRBV6-5	few	TRBJ1-1	CASSYHSMNTEAFF	TGTGCCAGCAGTTATCACAGCATGAACACTGAAGCTTTCTTT
TRBD1	TRBV25-1	NA	TRBJ1-4	CASGSQGANEKLFF	TGTGCCAGCGGATCACAGGGGGCAAATGAAAAACTGTTTTTT
TRBD2	TRBV7-2	few	TRBJ2-5	CASSRGGSQETQYF	TGTGCCAGCAGCCGCGGGGGGAGCCAAGAGACCCAGTACTTC
NA	TRBV15	few	TRBJ1-1	CATSVSGGGAEAFF	TGTGCCACCAGCGTCAGCGGGGGAGGGGCTGAAGCTTTCTTT
TRBD1	TRBV4-1	few	TRBJ2-7	CASSPPDRAYEQYF	TGCGCCAGCAGCCCTCCGGACAGGGCCTACGAGCAGTACTTC
NA	TRBV7-9	NA	TRBJ2-3	CASIYRSGRPNQADTQYF	TGTGCCAGCATCTATCGCTCGGGGAGGCCTAACCAAGCCGATACGCAGTATTTT
TRBD1	TRBV4-3	NA	TRBJ1-2	CASSPGQVYGYTF	TGCGCCAGCAGCCCGGGACAGGTCTATGGCTACACCTTC
NA	TRBV5-1	few	TRBJ1-1	CASSLGLGRNTEAFF	TGCGCCAGCAGCTTGGGTTTAGGGAGAAACACTGAAGCTTTCTTT
NA	TRBV6-6	NA	TRBJ2-7	CASRPRRTVNYEQYF	TGTGCCAGCAGACCAAGAAGGACAGTCAACTACGAGCAGTACTTC
TRBD1	TRBV5-4	NA	TRBJ1-2	CASSLEQGLHGYTF	TGTGCCAGCAGCTTGGAACAGGGGTTGCATGGCTACACCTTC
TRBD1	TRBV5-4	NA	TRBJ2-2	CASSVSGGAGTGELFF	TGTGCCAGCAGCGTATCAGGGGGCGCTGGCACCGGGGAGCTGTTTTTT
TRBD2	TRBV9	few	TRBJ2-5	CASSSRTSGQETQYF	TGTGCCAGCAGCTCGCGGACTAGCGGGCAAGAGACCCAGTACTTC
TRBD1	TRBV18	NA	TRBJ2-3	CASSPTGQGGIDTQYF	TGTGCCAGCTCACCGACCGGACAGGGGGGCATAGATACGCAGTATTTT
NA	TRBV20-1	NA	TRBJ2-1	CSVLVGNEQFF	TGCAGTGTTCTAGTCGGGAATGAGCAGTTCTTC
NA	TRBV2	NA	TRBJ1-1	CASSNRGDTEAFF	TGTGCCAGCAGCAACCGAGGAGACACTGAAGCTTTCTTT
NA	TRBV14	few	TRBJ2-2	CASSLLYTGELFF	TGTGCCAGCAGCCTGCTATACACCGGGGAGCTGTTTTTT
TRBD2	TRBV7-6	few	TRBJ2-5	CASSLGGASGGIKKTQYF	TGTGCCAGCAGCTTAGGAGGGGCTAGCGGGGGAATCAAGAAGACCCAGTACTTC
TRBD2	TRBV10-1	NA	TRBJ2-2	CASSPSGGYTGELFF	TGCGCCAGCAGTCCTAGCGGGGGTTACACCGGGGAGCTGTTTTTT
NA	TRBV6-5	NA	TRBJ2-1	CASSKRYEQFF	TGTGCCAGCTCTAAGAGGTATGAGCAGTTCTTC
NA	TRBV7-2	NA	TRBJ2-7	CASSRSDRSSYEQYF	TGTGCCAGCAGCCGTTCAGACAGGAGCTCCTACGAGCAGTACTTC
TRBD1	TRBV7-6	NA	TRBJ1-6	CASSLSAGGNSPLHF	TGTGCCAGCAGCTTATCCGCAGGGGGTAATTCACCCCTCCACTTT
NA	TRBV6-1	NA	TRBJ1-2	CASSERGGPGDGYTF	TGTGCCAGCAGTGAAAGAGGAGGCCCAGGGGATGGCTACACCTTC
TRBD1	TRBV4-1	few	TRBJ2-2	CASSQDRDSANTGELFF	TGCGCCAGCAGCCAAGATCGGGACAGCGCGAACACCGGGGAGCTGTTTTTT
TRBD1	TRBV10-3	NA	TRBJ1-2	CAISETPWDRNYGYTF	TGTGCCATCAGTGAGACCCCCTGGGACAGGAACTATGGCTACACCTTC
NA	TRBV9	few	TRBJ2-4	CASSVGDTNKNIQYF	TGTGCCAGCAGCGTGGGGGACACCAACAAAAACATTCAGTACTTC
NA	TRBV2	NA	TRBJ1-5	CASNEGGYSNQPQHF	TGTGCCAGCAACGAGGGGGGGTATAGCAATCAGCCCCAGCATTTT